This T cell receptor (beta chain) was identified during a study of response to subunit inactivated influenza vaccine. Findings and limits, study-wide: Researchers suggested that each seasonal influenza vaccination recruits few new T cells.

Using its own MiXCR run on the RT-PCR reads, TCRdb lists one record per CDR3 protein. The sample carries fewer than 400,000 distinct CDR3 sequences, just over 20% recorded once. This CDR3 has 12 amino acids. Germline V gene lookup returns CDR1 SGHDN and CDR2 FVKESK. Trimming took 4 bases from V and 13 from J, leaving 13 bases between them. Turning to this clonotype: Its matching antigen is unknown.

This receptor was taken from a man aged 50-75 years who received an inactivated influenza vaccine. The sequencing here drew on PBMCs from blood, taken about 20 months after vaccination. This chain uses TRBV14 with TRBJ1-4, with D possibly matching TRBD1 (5 bases). The CDR3 nucleotides read TGTGCCAGCAGCCGGGGCAACCGGGGACTGTTTTTT. It codes for CASSRGNRGLFF.